The sequence of this T cell receptor beta chain was determined in a study of blood T cell repertoires in COVID-19 (TCRdb year 2020). For context, the study as a whole: Samples covering the acute and convalescent phases of COVID-19 were provided by collaborators in the United States, Italy and Spain. Subjects who had been exposed to COVID-19, were actively infected with it, or had recovered from it provided the deeply sampled blood TCRbeta repertoires that made up the dataset. Where HLA class I and class II types were available, the types were taken from metadata supplied by the sample provider, not from assay-based typing. The prospective study material was composed of cDNA or gDNA derived from T cells, B-cell-depleted T cells, or PBMCs. Samples came from the ongoing ImmuneRACE study (first 160 participants) plus 1,254 subjects from 6 global collaborators. A de-identified subject ID, COVID-19 status, age in years and sex were almost always included in the sample metadata. The repertoires were released in a freely available public database intended as a resource for research on the immune response to SARS-CoV-2.

In the prospective study, participants were roughly 18 to 100 years old, resided in about two dozen geographic areas of the United States, and were enrolled through a virtual design. To assign participants to cohorts, the prospective study relied on clinical history that participants themselves reported in a screening survey and a study questionnaire. In the prospective study, whole blood, serum and a nasopharyngeal or oropharyngeal swab were collected from each participant by mobile phlebotomists. Over a roughly two-month period, participants in the prospective study had the option of providing additional blood draws and questionnaires. Prospective study blood samples were shipped either frozen or at room temperature before DNA extraction. V and J are trimmed by 4 bases and 2 bases, and the gene matches miss 11 bases of the junction. CDR1 is given as SQVTM and CDR2 as ANQGSEA, both from the germline V gene. Reading from cysteine to phenylalanine, the CDR3 counts 15 amino acids. Left in the record is the CDR3 DNA by itself, 45 bases read in frame from the first base.

The immunoSEQ Assay, a bias-controlled multiplex PCR, was used to amplify TCRbeta CDR3 regions from genomic DNA. Under the source paper's analysis protocol: Nucleated cell counts per sample were estimated from amplification of reference gene primers within the assay. Sequence reads were collapsed and filtered to measure the absolute abundance of every unique TCRbeta CDR3 rearrangement. For each sample, productive Simpson clonality was calculated as the square root of Simpson's diversity index over productive rearrangements. TCRdb obtained this table from immuneACCESS and retained in-frame rearrangements with V and J assigned. These tables miss some clones; where compared with another copy, unresolved V genes account for less than half of the shortfall, and the remainder is unexplained. Clone size and the V and J calls come from that table; the DNA yielded D and trimming. The sample contains more than 250,000 clones, 90% of them found a single time. The top ten hold roughly 1.6% of the sample.

General conclusions and limits of the study: The amount of clinical and demographic metadata varied by source and participant and was provided uncurated.

On this clone: This receptor's antigen is unknown. Qualities for individual bases were not recorded, and no much larger clone is one base off.

What was sequenced was PBMCs or T cells enriched from blood (not recorded which). This chain joins TRBV29-1 to TRBJ2-7; 7 bases in the middle match TRBD2. This clonotype was sampled from a young woman with acute COVID-19. This receptor has the CDR3 CSVGGGRANTYEQYF. Here is the DNA: TGCAGCGTTGGGGGGGGTAGGGCGAACACCTACGAGCAGTACTTC.